The 16 T cell receptor beta chains given below trace back to one sample, sequenced in a study of vaccination and CD4 T cells after COVID-19 (dated by TCRdb to 2021 to 2024). These receptors are not linked to any known antigen. The library was built by means of PCR. TCRdb shows the sequencer as Illumina iSeq 100. DNA from cultured CD4+ T cells underwent TCR sequencing with the Oncomine TCR Beta short-read assay at the Johns Hopkins FTIC core. The raw public reads went through TCRdb reprocessing: fastp at Q25, MiXCR clone calling, in-frame beta chains kept. Under each unique CDR3 protein, matching rows form one entry showing the most common genes and DNA. In this sample the table shows fewer than 20,000 distinct CDR3 sequences, roughly two fifths of which occur a single time. The top ten clonotypes cover more than 7% of the sample. Read against the paper, the sample's treatment or condition label means: approximately nine-day PBMC culture with coronavirus spike peptide pools or control peptides (ViraFEST assay).

The sample here was CD4+ T cells from blood, cultured in vitro, taken after SARS-CoV-2 vaccination. The receptors were gathered from a human donor who had recovered from COVID-19.

The V call is TRBV28, the J call TRBJ2-7; 10 bases are a match to TRBD2. Looked up from germline, CDR1 is MDHEN and CDR2 is SYDVKM. This CDR3 region has 14 residues. The V segment lost 6 bases and the J segment 3 bases; nucleotides outside the gene matches: 5. The CDR3 loop reads CASRSSGGSYEQYF. CDR3 nucleotide sequence: TGTGCCAGCAGATCTAGCGGGGGCAGCTACGAGCAGTACTTC.

The chain recombines TRBV19 with TRBJ1-2, with 10 bases that match TRBD1. Germline-derived CDR1 and CDR2 are LNHDA and SQIVND (reference sequence). Germline trimming cut 5 bases from V and 8 bases from J; bases unmatched to any gene: 5. This CDR3 comprises 13 residues. The CDR3 DNA is TGTGCCAGTAGTCGCGACAGGGGGCTAGGCTACACCTTC. It encodes CASSRDRGLGYTF.

This clonotype was counted between two and nine times. This sequence joins TRBV15 and TRBJ1-1; D not resolved. The CDR3 covers 15 residues. CDR1 LNHNV and CDR2 YYDKDF come from the germline V gene (reference sequence). Deletions cut 0 bases from V and 2 bases from J, with 10 bases between. Here the CDR3 DNA reads TGTGCCACCAGCAGAGATCCGGGTGAAAACACTGAAGCTTTCTTT. This encodes CATSRDPGENTEAFF.

The chain is built from TRBV6-2 or TRBV6-3 and TRBJ2-5; TRBD2 agrees at 9 bases. This CDR3 is built from 16 residues. J gave up 5 bases and V 2 bases, and 9 bases lay outside the gene matches. Germline CDR1 and CDR2: MNHEY and SVGEGT. Here the CDR3 reads CASSYVGGGVDETQYF. CDR3 DNA: TGTGCCAGCAGTTACGTGGGCGGGGGGGTCGACGAGACCCAGTACTTC.

The chain recombines TRBV15 with TRBJ2-7; weak D call: TRBD1 (6 bases). The V end lost 5 bases, the J end lost 4 bases, and 15 bases lay between the germline ends. This CDR3 comprises 14 residues. Germline assignment: CDR1 LNHNV and CDR2 YYDKDF (reference sequence). The CDR3 nucleotides read TGTGCCACCAGCGCACCGGGACAATTTTACGAGCAGTACTTC. This encodes CATSAPGQFYEQYF.

The table lists this clonotype with a few counts. V usage is TRBV7-9 and J usage is TRBJ1-1, with 9 positions matching TRBD1. The V segment lost 5 bases and the J segment 6 bases; nucleotides outside the gene matches: 4. This CDR3 has 13 residues. From germline, CDR1 is SEHNR and CDR2 FQNEAQ (reference sequence). CDR3 DNA: TGTGCCAGCAGCGGGGACAGGGACTCTGAAGCTTTCTTT. This codes for CASSGDRDSEAFF.

The chain joins TRBV10-3 to TRBJ1-1, with D hard to call. V was cut by 10 bases and J by 4 bases, with 13 bases left in between. Germline lookup yields CDR1 ENHRY and CDR2 SYGVKD. This CDR3 spans 12 amino acids. CDR3 amino acids: CATGLGGTEAFF. CDR3 bases: TGTGCCACCGGACTGGGCGGCACTGAAGCTTTCTTT.

The chain joins TRBV20-1 to TRBJ2-1; TRBD2 aligns across 7 bases. From germline, CDR1 is DFQATT and CDR2 SNEGSKA (reference sequence). Unmatched junction bases numbered 14, after V lost 3 bases and J lost 6 bases. This CDR3 comprises 16 residues. CDR3 amino acids: CSARPLRGSMGNEQFF. CDR3 DNA: TGCAGTGCTAGGCCCCTTCGCGGGAGCATGGGCAATGAGCAGTTCTTC.

The chain is built from TRBV6-1 and TRBJ2-5; TRBD1 agrees at 10 bases. V dropped 6 bases and J dropped 4; count of bases not matched to a gene: 8. From germline, CDR1 is MNHNS and CDR2 SASEGT. The CDR3 is made up of 15 amino acids. For the CDR3, the DNA is TGTGCCAGCAGGATCCGGACAGGGGGGTTAGAGACCCAGTACTTC. It codes for CASRIRTGGLETQYF.

The V and J genes are TRBV6-1 and TRBJ1-1, with D hard to call. The CDR3 spans 11 residues. Trimming took 7 bases from V and 6 from J, leaving 9 bases between them. The germline V gene has CDR1 MNHNS and CDR2 SASEGT. The CDR3 bases are TGTGCCAGCATCCAACTTTCTGAAGCTTTCTTT. Protein sequence: CASIQLSEAFF.

The chain has TRBV27 and TRBJ1-2; D is perhaps TRBD1 (6 bases). CDR3 length: 14 residues. Per the germline V gene, CDR1 is MNHEY and CDR2 is SMNVEV (reference sequence). V was clipped by 6 bases and J by 8 bases, with 19 bases between them. The CDR3 protein is CASRVSTGPGGYTF. CDR3 DNA sequence: TGTGCCAGCAGAGTTTCTACAGGGCCGGGGGGCTACACCTTC.

This clonotype was counted only a few times. The rearrangement links TRBV7-8 to TRBJ1-6; D uncertain. Trimming removed 1 base from V and 5 bases from J, with 6 bases in between. The CDR3 contains 14 residues. Germline CDR1 and CDR2: SGHVS and FQNEAQ. For the CDR3, the DNA is TGTGCCAGCAGCTTAGTGGGCGATAATTCACCCCTCCACTTT. Its protein product is CASSLVGDNSPLHF.

By share of the sample, this clonotype is medium-sized. CDR3 sequence reads: CSAKGQGSNQPQHF. CDR3 nucleotide sequence: TGCAGTGCTAAGGGACAGGGAAGCAATCAGCCCCAGCATTTT. The chain combines TRBV20-1 with TRBJ1-5; 9 positions agree with TRBD1. V dropped 4 bases and J dropped 1; count of bases not matched to a gene: 2. The CDR3 has 14 residues. The germline gives CDR1 DFQATT, CDR2 SNEGSKA (reference sequence).

The rearrangement joins TRBV7-7 to TRBJ2-1, with D possibly TRBD1 on 5 matching bases. Trimming removed 1 base from V and 9 bases from J, with 10 bases in between. Germline V gives CDR1 SSHAT, CDR2 FNYEAQ (reference sequence). CDR3 length: 13 amino acids. CDR3 in amino acids: CASSLGAQGEQFF. The CDR3, as DNA: TGTGCCAGCAGCTTAGGGGCCCAGGGTGAGCAGTTCTTC.

The V gene is TRBV20-1, the J gene TRBJ1-5; D remains unclear. The V gene's germline CDR1 is DFQATT and CDR2 SNEGSKA (reference sequence). This CDR3 has 13 amino acids. The V end was cut by 6 bases, the J end by 5 bases, with 14 bases between. The CDR3 spells CSALPTSDQPQHF. The CDR3 nucleotides read TGCAGTGCCTTGCCGACTTCGGATCAGCCCCAGCATTTT.

The chain links TRBV20-1 to TRBJ1-6; D gene ambiguous. The CDR3 consists of 14 residues. In germline, CDR1 is DFQATT, CDR2 SNEGSKA (reference sequence). The V and J ends lost 5 bases and 6 bases respectively, with 14 bases between them. CDR3 coding DNA: TGCAGTGCTCCAGACTTCGGGTTTAATTCACCCCTCCACTTT. Translated, it gives CSAPDFGFNSPLHF.